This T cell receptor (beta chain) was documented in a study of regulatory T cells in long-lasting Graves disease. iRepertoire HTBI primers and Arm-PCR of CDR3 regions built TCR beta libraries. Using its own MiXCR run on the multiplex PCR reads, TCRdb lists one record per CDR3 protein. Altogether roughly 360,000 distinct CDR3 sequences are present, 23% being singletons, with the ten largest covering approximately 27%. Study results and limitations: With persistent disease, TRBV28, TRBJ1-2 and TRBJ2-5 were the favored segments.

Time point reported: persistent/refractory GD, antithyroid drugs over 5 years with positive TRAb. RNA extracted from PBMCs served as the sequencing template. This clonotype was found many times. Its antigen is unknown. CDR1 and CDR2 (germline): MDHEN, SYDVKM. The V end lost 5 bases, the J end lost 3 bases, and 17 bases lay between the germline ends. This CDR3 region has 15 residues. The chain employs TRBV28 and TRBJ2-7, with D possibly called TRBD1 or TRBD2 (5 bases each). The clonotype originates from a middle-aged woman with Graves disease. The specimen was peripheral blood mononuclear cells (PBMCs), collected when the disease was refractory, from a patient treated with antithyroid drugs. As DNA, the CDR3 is TGTGCCAGCAGTGTATACCGGGGCCATGACTACGAGCAGTACTTC. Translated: CASSVYRGHDYEQYF. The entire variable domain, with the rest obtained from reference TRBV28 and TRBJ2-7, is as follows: DVKVTQSSRYLVKRTGEKVFLECVQDMDHENMFWYRQDPGLGLRLIYFSYDVKMKEKGDIPEGYSVSREKKERFSLILESASTNQTSMYLCASSVYRGHDYEQYFGPGTRLTVT.